The 14 T cell receptor beta chains listed next were all sequenced from one sample in a study of graft-versus-host responses after intestinal transplantation. These receptors lack a known antigen. This table comes from immunoSEQ multiplex PCR, and its TCRdb copy is limited to in-frame clones, with some not included. The sample lists 75,000 to 100,000 clones, more than 85% occurring once. This specimen was unstimulated CD4+ T cells sorted from spleen or lymph node cells, taken before intestinal transplant. These receptors came from a human donor who received an intestinal transplant.

The rearrangement uses TRBV2 and TRBJ2-2; TRBD1 aligns across 7 bases. The CDR3 is 14 amino acids. The junction had 5 bases not matched to a gene; V was cut back by 6 bases and J by 4 bases. CDR1 is SNHLY and CDR2 is FYNNEI in the germline V gene. CDR3 sequence (DNA): TGTGCCAGCAGAAAGACAGGGCCCACCGGGGAGCTGTTTTTT. Translation: CASRKTGPTGELFF.

V gene TRBV27 combines with J gene TRBJ1-4; TRBD1 matches at 8 bases. The junction had 9 bases not matched to a gene; V was cut back by 1 base and J by 8 bases. This CDR3 comprises 16 residues. The germline V gene encodes CDR1 MNHEY and CDR2 SMNVEV (reference sequence). CDR3 sequence: CASSLWAGTGPEKLFF. DNA for the CDR3: TGTGCCAGCAGTTTATGGGCCGGGACAGGCCCCGAAAAACTGTTTTTT.

The V gene is TRBV29-1, the J gene TRBJ1-2; no definite D call. V was cut by 5 bases and J by 1 base, with 5 bases left in between. This CDR3 spans 11 amino acids. Germline CDR1 SQVTM, CDR2 ANQGSEA. CDR3 DNA: TGCAGCGTTTATGTTAACTATGGCTACACCTTC. Its translation: CSVYVNYGYTF.

The rearrangement uses TRBV6-5 and TRBJ1-3; D not certain. The V end was cut by 0 bases, the J end by 0 bases, with 9 bases between. Germline V gene lookup returns CDR1 MNHEY and CDR2 SVGAGI. The CDR3 runs 16 residues. CDR3 in amino acids: CASSYSIQASGNTIYF. The CDR3 nucleotides are TGTGCCAGCAGTTACTCGATTCAGGCCTCTGGAAACACCATATATTTT.

The chain combines TRBV19 with TRBJ1-5, with D unclear. Germline V gives CDR1 LNHDA, CDR2 SQIVND (reference sequence). The V gene lost 3 bases and the J gene lost 5 bases, with 11 bases spanning the gap. This CDR3 is 14 amino acids long. Here the CDR3 reads CASSILEQHQPQHF. As DNA, the CDR3 is TGTGCCAGTAGTATCCTGGAGCAACATCAGCCCCAGCATTTT.

The chain recombines TRBV9 with TRBJ2-1, with 9 bases that match TRBD1. Germline V gene sequence: CDR1 SGDLS, CDR2 YYNGEE. This CDR3 contains 14 residues. V gave up 3 bases and J gave up 8 bases; unmatched junction bases: 6. As DNA, the CDR3 is TGTGCCAGCAGCGGGGACAGGGAGGGTTATGAGCAGTTCTTC. Translating gives CASSGDREGYEQFF.

The chain has TRBV18 and TRBJ2-1; TRBD2 agrees at 7 bases. In germline, CDR1 is KGHSH, CDR2 LQKENI. The CDR3 has 16 residues. V trimming: 6 bases; J trimming: 1 base; junction bases outside the gene matches: 9. CDR3 in DNA: TGTGCCAGCTCTCTGATAGCGGGCTCTTCCTACAATGAGCAGTTCTTC. It translates to CASSLIAGSSYNEQFF.

The rearrangement uses TRBV29-1 and TRBJ1-4; D is perhaps TRBD1 (6 bases). V lost 6 bases, J lost 11 bases, and 19 bases lay in between. The CDR3 is made up of 13 amino acids. Germline CDR1 and CDR2: SQVTM and ANQGSEA. The CDR3 here is CSVETSDSRKLFF. CDR3 DNA: TGCAGCGTCGAAACTTCGGACAGCAGGAAACTGTTTTTT.

This sequence joins TRBV29-1 and TRBJ1-1; D is undetermined. Trimming shortened V by 4 bases and J by 0 bases, and 12 bases separated the two germline ends. Germline CDR1 reads SQVTM; CDR2 reads ANQGSEA. CDR3 length equals 14 residues. CDR3 bases: TGCAGCGTTGTGCTGCAGGAAATGAACACTGAAGCTTTCTTT. As protein: CSVVLQEMNTEAFF.

In this sample, this clone turned up once. The V gene is TRBV5-1, the J gene TRBJ2-3; the D gene is possibly TRBD2 (6 bases). Trimming pared 4 bases from V and 2 bases from J, leaving 23 bases between. The CDR3 has 18 residues. Germline V gene sequence: CDR1 SGHRS, CDR2 YFSETQ. The CDR3 DNA reads as TGCGCCAGCAGCCTCTACGGAGGCGCGGGATATGACACAGATACGCAGTATTTT. Protein sequence: CASSLYGGAGYDTDTQYF. The whole variable domain, remainder taken from reference TRBV5-1 and TRBJ2-3, is KAGVTQTPRYLIKTRGQQVTLSCSPISGHRSVSWYQQTPGQGLQFLFEYFSETQRNKGNFPGRFSGRQFSNSRSEMNVSTLELGDSALYLCASSLYGGAGYDTDTQYFGPGTRLTVL.

V gene TRBV9 combines with J gene TRBJ1-2; D not certain. The germline V gene has CDR1 SGDLS and CDR2 YYNGEE. V shed 0 bases and J shed 2 bases, with 8 bases lying between them. The CDR3 has 14 residues. CDR3 in DNA: TGTGCCAGCAGCGTAGGCCCAGTCAACTATGGCTACACCTTC. This sequence encodes CASSVGPVNYGYTF.

The CDR3 DNA reads as TGTGCCAGCAGGGCCGGGACAGCTAGCAATCAGCCCCAGCATTTT. Translating it yields CASRAGTASNQPQHF. The genes are TRBV6-1 and TRBJ1-5; 7 nucleotides agree with TRBD1. The CDR3 loop spans 15 amino acids. CDR1 is MNHNS and CDR2 is SASEGT in the germline V gene. V shed 6 bases, J shed 0 bases, and the junction held 5 bases outside the gene matches.

The chain recombines TRBV6-5 with TRBJ1-1; the D is unclear. Deletions cut 4 bases from V and 1 base from J, with 10 bases between. The V gene's germline CDR1 is MNHEY and CDR2 SVGAGI. The CDR3 runs to 14 residues. CDR3 nucleotide sequence: TGTGCCAGCAGTTTAGCCGACGCGAACACTGAAGCTTTCTTT. This sequence encodes CASSLADANTEAFF.

The rearrangement joins TRBV5-5 to TRBJ2-5; a possible D gene is TRBD1 (5 bases). This CDR3 has 15 amino acids. Trimming took off 0 bases at V and 5 bases at J, with 14 bases between the two ends. The germline CDR1 and CDR2 sequences are SGHKS and YYEKEE (reference sequence). The CDR3 region is CASSLVAGFQETQYF. The DNA for the CDR3 is TGTGCCAGCAGCTTGGTGGCAGGGTTTCAGGAGACCCAGTACTTC.